A selection of T cell receptor beta chains follows, all from one sample in a study of OX40 agonist ivuxolimab in advanced cancers. Assay used: immunoSEQ multiplex PCR; TCRdb lists only in-frame clones, some missing. Here the sample spans 65,000 to 90,000 clones, 75% to 90% being singletons. The material sequenced was CD4+ or CD8+ T cells sorted from blood, taken in a trial of the OX40 agonist ivuxolimab. These receptors originate from an adult with an advanced solid tumor such as melanoma, head and neck, liver or kidney cancer. Both conserved end residues are part of each CDR3. A D gene is named only where the DNA matches it firmly. Some rows have no size entry. The others give once, few or many, or a class for an expanded clone.

V gene	J gene	clone size	D gene	CDR3 DNA	CDR3 protein
TRBV30	TRBJ1-4	-	-	TGTGCCTGGAGGGGGGACCGGGGGGAAAAACTGTTTTTT	CAWRGDRGEKLFF
TRBV30	TRBJ1-6	once	TRBD1	TGTGCCTGGAGTGGACAGGGCAATTCACCCCTCCACTTT	CAWSGQGNSPLHF
TRBV6-6	TRBJ2-7	-	-	TGTGCCAGCAGTAGGGGGGAGGGCTACGAGCAGTACTTC	CASSRGEGYEQYF
TRBV6-5	TRBJ2-1	few	-	TGTGCCAGCAGTTCCTCGGGGGATGAGCAGTTCTTC	CASSSSGDEQFF
TRBV2	TRBJ1-5	-	TRBD1	TGTGCCAGCAGTGATGGGACAGGAAGCCTCAAGGGTAATCAGCCCCAGCATTTT	CASSDGTGSLKGNQPQHF
TRBV18	TRBJ2-7	-	-	TGTGCCAGCTCACCTCGTCTAGCGTCCTACGAGCAGTACTTC	CASSPRLASYEQYF
TRBV28	TRBJ1-2	-	-	TGTGCCAGCGGCGTAGGTCCCGATGGCTACACCTTC	CASGVGPDGYTF
TRBV7-8	TRBJ2-1	-	TRBD2	TGTGCCAGCAGCCCGGGACTAGCGGGAGGTGAAGCTGGGGACTACAATGAGCAGTTCTTC	CASSPGLAGGEAGDYNEQFF
TRBV19	TRBJ2-3	once	TRBD2	TGTGCCAGTAGAGCTAGCGGTAGCACAGATACGCAGTATTTT	CASRASGSTDTQYF
TRBV6-5	TRBJ1-1	-	TRBD1	TGTGCCAGCAGAAAAACAGGGGGCGTCGCTGAAGCTTTCTTT	CASRKTGGVAEAFF